A single sample is the source of the 23 T cell receptor beta chains below, sequenced in a study of blood T cell repertoires in COVID-19. This table comes from immunoSEQ multiplex PCR, and its TCRdb copy is limited to in-frame clones, with some not included. The sample lists around 110,000 clones; more than 80% were seen once. Input material: peripheral blood. The receptors here all came from a man aged 40-50 years with active or convalescent COVID-19.

The chain has TRBV30 and TRBJ1-2; D is unclear. The CDR3 is 12 amino acids. The V gene lost 2 bases and the J gene lost 7 bases, with 11 bases spanning the gap. Germline V gives CDR1 GTSNPN, CDR2 SVGIG (reference sequence). The CDR3 DNA follows: TGTGCCTGGAGTTCCCAAACCAGTGGCTACACCTTC. It encodes CAWSSQTSGYTF.

The chain employs TRBV7-3 and TRBJ2-1, with D possibly being TRBD2 (5 bases). The CDR3 covers 15 residues. Germline CDR1 is SGHTA and CDR2 is FQGTGA. V lost 5 bases, J lost 3 bases, and 14 bases lay in between. The CDR3: CASSLQPGNYNEQFF. DNA of the CDR3: TGTGCCAGCAGCCTACAACCGGGGAACTACAATGAGCAGTTCTTC.

The J gene is TRBJ1-2, the V gene TRBV6-5, with 8 bases matching TRBD1. The germline CDR1 and CDR2 sequences are MNHEY and SVGAGI. The ends lost 2 bases at V and 7 bases at J; junction bases unmatched: 3. The CDR3 consists of 13 residues. The CDR3 is CASSYVTGVGYTF. The CDR3 DNA sequence: TGTGCCAGCAGTTACGTGACAGGGGTTGGCTACACCTTC.

The rearrangement uses TRBV19 and TRBJ2-1; maybe TRBD2 (6 bases). V lost 5 bases, J lost 8 bases, and 28 bases lay in between. Germline V gene data show CDR1 as LNHDA and CDR2 as SQIVND (reference sequence). The CDR3 consists of 18 residues. Written as DNA, the CDR3 is TGTGCCAGTAGTCGTGCGCTCTGGGACTCCTCTATTATAGATGAGCAGTTCTTC. The encoded protein is CASSRALWDSSIIDEQFF.

V and J are TRBV5-1 and TRBJ1-5; TRBD1 might be the D (5 bases). Per the germline V gene, CDR1 is SGHRS and CDR2 is YFSETQ. The germline V and J ends were trimmed by 5 bases and 4 bases, with 10 bases remaining between them. This CDR3 contains 13 residues. The CDR3, as DNA: TGCGCCAGCAGAGGGGATTGGAATCAGCCCCAGCATTTT. This gives the protein CASRGDWNQPQHF.

The chain joins TRBV29-1 to TRBJ1-2; D unclear. V lost 4 bases to trimming and J lost 4 bases, with 10 bases between them. The CDR3 length is 12 residues. Germline V gene sequence: CDR1 SQVTM, CDR2 ANQGSEA. The CDR3 DNA reads TGCAGCGTTGCCGCGGGGAGCTATGGCTACACCTTC. Translated: CSVAAGSYGYTF.

The rearrangement links TRBV2 to TRBJ2-3; perhaps TRBD1 as D (6 bases). CDR1 and CDR2 from the germline V gene are SNHLY and FYNNEI. This CDR3 has 14 residues. Trimming took 6 bases from V and 2 from J, leaving 12 bases between them. CDR3 coding DNA: TGTGCCAGCAGAGCAGGGGTCTTCACAGATACGCAGTATTTT. It encodes CASRAGVFTDTQYF.

This clone was seen once. The gene calls are TRBV4-1 and TRBJ2-7, with 10 positions matching TRBD2. Germline CDR1 is MGHRA and CDR2 is YSYEKL. Trimming cost V 2 bases and J 7 bases; bases outside gene matches: 5. The CDR3 has 14 residues. CDR3 coding DNA: TGCGCCAGCAGCCAACTAGCGGGAGAAGGGGAGCAGTACTTC. Amino acids: CASSQLAGEGEQYF.

The chain combines TRBV19 with TRBJ2-1; possibly TRBD2 for D (7 bases). V was pared by 4 bases and J by 9 bases, with 13 bases between. Germline V gene sequence: CDR1 LNHDA, CDR2 SQIVND (reference sequence). The CDR3 is 13 residues long. CDR3 amino acids: CASSTQRGGEQFF. DNA for the CDR3: TGTGCCAGTAGTACCCAAAGGGGGGGTGAGCAGTTCTTC.

The CDR3 DNA reads TGTGCCAGTAGTCCGAGACGCCGGGACAGGGTACACGAGCAGTACTTC. Its protein product is CASSPRRRDRVHEQYF. The chain is built from TRBV19 and TRBJ2-7; 9 bases map to TRBD1. Germline-derived CDR1 and CDR2 are LNHDA and SQIVND (reference sequence). V lost 5 bases, J lost 5 bases, and 13 bases stayed unmatched. The CDR3 spans 16 residues.

This clone was seen only once. The V call is TRBV5-4, the J call TRBJ1-2, with TRBD1 as a possible D gene (6 bases). This CDR3 contains 15 residues. The germline V and J ends were trimmed by 6 bases and 4 bases, with 19 bases remaining between them. Germline V gene sequence: CDR1 SGHNT, CDR2 YYREEE (reference sequence). Here the CDR3 reads CASNLQGSGSYGYTF. The DNA for the CDR3 is TGTGCCAGCAACCTCCAGGGGAGCGGCTCCTATGGCTACACCTTC.

The chain uses TRBV9 and TRBJ1-2; D perhaps matches TRBD1 (5 bases). The CDR3 is 14 residues long. In germline, CDR1 is SGDLS, CDR2 YYNGEE. Trimming shortened V by 0 bases and J by 7 bases, and 13 bases separated the two germline ends. DNA of the CDR3: TGTGCCAGCAGCGTAGTCGGGGGAGTGGGTGGCTACACCTTC. Protein: CASSVVGGVGGYTF.

The CDR3 DNA reads TGTGCCAGCAGTGAAATGGGCTACGGCTACACCTTC. Protein: CASSEMGYGYTF. The chain has TRBV6-1 and TRBJ1-2, with D hard to call. This CDR3 spans 12 amino acids. V lost 2 bases and J lost 8, with 9 bases in between. Germline V CDR1 and CDR2: MNHNS, SASEGT.

This chain links TRBV28 with TRBJ2-2, with 13 bases matching TRBD2. Germline assignment: CDR1 MDHEN and CDR2 SYDVKM. The CDR3 covers 15 residues. The V segment lost 6 bases and the J segment 4 bases; nucleotides outside the gene matches: 2. The CDR3 DNA is TGTGCCAGCAGAACTAGCGGGAGGGCCACCGGGGAGCTGTTTTTT. This sequence encodes CASRTSGRATGELFF.

The chain employs TRBV9 and TRBJ1-5; D is perhaps TRBD1 (6 bases). There are 15 residues in the CDR3. CDR1 SGDLS and CDR2 YYNGEE come from the germline V gene. V gave up 0 bases and J gave up 7 bases, with 14 bases separating them. The CDR3 spells CASSVAGTPGQPQHF. CDR3 in DNA: TGTGCCAGCAGCGTAGCGGGGACACCGGGCCAGCCCCAGCATTTT.

This chain uses TRBV5-6 with TRBJ2-7; 12 nucleotides align to TRBD2. The V gene end was trimmed by 4 bases and the J gene end by 0 bases; junction bases not matched to a gene: 5. CDR3 length: 16 amino acids. Germline CDR1 reads SGHDT; CDR2 reads YYEEEE. The CDR3 coding sequence is TGTGCCAGCAGCCGCCCGACTAGCGGGAGCTCCTACGAGCAGTACTTC. Translated: CASSRPTSGSSYEQYF. Full variable domain (outside the CDR3, taken from reference TRBV5-6 and TRBJ2-7): DAGVTQSPTHLIKTRGQQVTLRCSPKSGHDTVSWYQQALGQGPQFIFQYYEEEERQRGNFPDRFSGHQFPNYSSELNVNALLLGDSALYLCASSRPTSGSSYEQYFGPGTRLTVT.

The rearrangement links TRBV5-5 to TRBJ2-2; possible D gene TRBD1, 6 bases. The CDR3 is 14 residues long. Trimming pared 2 bases from V and 6 bases from J, leaving 11 bases between. From germline, CDR1 is SGHKS and CDR2 YYEKEE (reference sequence). The CDR3 sequence: CASSFRQGSGELFF. CDR3 DNA sequence: TGTGCCAGCAGCTTCCGGCAGGGGTCCGGGGAGCTGTTTTTT.

The chain employs TRBV5-1 and TRBJ2-1; D unresolved. The V gene lost 3 bases and the J gene lost 7 bases, with 11 bases spanning the gap. Germline values: CDR1 SGHRS, CDR2 YFSETQ. The CDR3 has 13 amino acids. This chain's CDR3 is CASSSPLMNEQFF. The CDR3 coding sequence is TGCGCCAGCAGCTCCCCCTTAATGAATGAGCAGTTCTTC.

The rearrangement uses TRBV7-9 and TRBJ1-4; no clear D. Germline CDR1 SEHNR, CDR2 FQNEAQ (reference sequence). The CDR3 is 14 amino acids. V was cut by 3 bases and J by 7 bases, with 12 bases left in between. The CDR3 coding sequence is TGTGCCAGCAGCTTCTTGGGCGCGGGTGAAAAACTGTTTTTT. It translates to CASSFLGAGEKLFF.

The chain is built from TRBV19 and TRBJ2-6; the D is unclear. This CDR3 has 12 amino acids. V was clipped by 11 bases and J by 3 bases, with 8 bases between them. Looked up from germline, CDR1 is LNHDA and CDR2 is SQIVND (reference sequence). The CDR3 protein is CAHSCGANVLTF. The CDR3, as DNA: TGTGCCCACTCTTGTGGGGCCAACGTCCTGACTTTC.

V and J are TRBV19 and TRBJ1-3; D is undetermined. The ends were cut back, 2 bases at V and 0 bases at J, with 5 bases in the middle. CDR1 and CDR2 from the germline V gene are LNHDA and SQIVND (reference sequence). CDR3 size: 14 residues. CDR3 DNA sequence: TGTGCCAGTAGTATATCCTACTCTGGAAACACCATATATTTT. This codes for CASSISYSGNTIYF.

This chain connects TRBV2 to TRBJ2-3; tentative D call: TRBD2 (5 bases). Germline assignment: CDR1 SNHLY and CDR2 FYNNEI. The CDR3 runs 17 residues. V lost 2 bases to trimming and J lost 2 bases, with 17 bases between them. The CDR3 protein is CASSETAGNLVTDTQYF. DNA of the CDR3: TGTGCCAGCAGTGAAACCGCCGGGAATTTAGTCACAGATACGCAGTATTTT.

The chain employs TRBV4-3 and TRBJ2-1, with D perhaps matching TRBD2 (5 bases). Trimming cost V 1 base and J 4 bases, with 14 bases left between them. The CDR3 covers 16 residues. Germline assignment: CDR1 LGHNA and CDR2 YSLEER. DNA of the CDR3: TGCGCCAGCAGCCAAGTGCAGCAAGAGGGATACAATGAGCAGTTCTTC. This gives the protein CASSQVQQEGYNEQFF.